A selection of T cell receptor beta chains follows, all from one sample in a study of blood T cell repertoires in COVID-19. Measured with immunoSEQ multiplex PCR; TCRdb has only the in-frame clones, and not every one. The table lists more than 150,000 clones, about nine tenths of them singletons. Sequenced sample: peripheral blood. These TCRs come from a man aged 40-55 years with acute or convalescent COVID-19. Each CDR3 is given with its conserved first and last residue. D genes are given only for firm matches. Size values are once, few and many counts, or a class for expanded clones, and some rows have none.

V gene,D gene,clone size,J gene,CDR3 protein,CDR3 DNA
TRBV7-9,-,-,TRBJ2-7,CASSLAGLSYEQYF,TGTGCCAGCAGCTTAGCTGGCCTTTCCTACGAGCAGTACTTC
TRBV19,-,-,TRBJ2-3,CASRNRDFGSGTQYF,TGTGCCAGTAGAAACCGGGACTTCGGTAGTGGTACGCAGTATTTT
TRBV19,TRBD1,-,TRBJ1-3,CASRTGGPSGNTIYF,TGTGCCAGTCGGACAGGGGGACCGTCTGGAAACACCATATATTTT
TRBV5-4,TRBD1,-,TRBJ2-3,CASRRTGWTDTQYF,TGTGCCAGCAGAAGGACAGGGTGGACAGATACGCAGTATTTT
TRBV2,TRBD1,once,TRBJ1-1,CASRATGAMNTEAFF,TGTGCCAGCAGGGCGACAGGGGCCATGAACACTGAAGCTTTCTTT
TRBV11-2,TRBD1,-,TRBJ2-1,CASSSPGQGYNEQFF,TGTGCCAGCAGCTCTCCGGGACAGGGATACAATGAGCAGTTCTTC
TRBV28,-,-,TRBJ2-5,CASSLYRRAGETQYF,TGTGCCAGCAGTTTATACAGGAGGGCGGGAGAGACCCAGTACTTC
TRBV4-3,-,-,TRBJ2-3,CASSQGVGQGADTQYF,TGCGCCAGCAGCCAAGGGGTTGGGCAGGGCGCAGATACGCAGTATTTT
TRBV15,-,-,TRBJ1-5,CATSRTASRNQPQHF,TGTGCCACCAGTAGGACAGCCTCCCGCAATCAGCCCCAGCATTTT
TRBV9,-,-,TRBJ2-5,CASSVGGTSQETQYF,TGTGCCAGCAGCGTAGGAGGGACTTCGCAAGAGACCCAGTACTTC
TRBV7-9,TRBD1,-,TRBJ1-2,CASSFGTGGFRSYGYTF,TGTGCCAGCAGCTTTGGGACAGGGGGCTTCCGCAGCTATGGCTACACCTTC
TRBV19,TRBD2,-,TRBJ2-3,CASSRETGLAGGFSLTDTQYF,TGTGCCAGTAGTAGGGAAACTGGACTAGCGGGGGGGTTCTCTCTCACAGATACGCAGTATTTT
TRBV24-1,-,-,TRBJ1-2,CATSDWSDGYTF,TGTGCCACCAGTGATTGGAGTGATGGCTACACCTTC
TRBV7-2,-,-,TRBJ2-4,CASSSPGFKNIQYF,TGTGCCAGCAGCTCCCCCGGGTTCAAAAACATTCAGTACTTC
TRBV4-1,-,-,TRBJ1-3,CASSQVPQASSNTIYF,TGCGCCAGCAGCCAAGTGCCACAGGCCAGCTCAAACACCATATATTTT
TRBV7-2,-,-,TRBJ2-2,CASSLGQTLTGELFF,TGTGCCAGCAGCTTGGGACAAACACTAACCGGGGAGCTGTTTTTT